The 2 T cell receptor beta chains presented below share a single source sample, sequenced in a study of T cell changes during pregnancy in multiple sclerosis. Assay: immunoSEQ multiplex PCR; the TCRdb copy retains only in-frame clones and omits some. Here the sample spans about 130,000 clones, approximately 96% being singletons. The specimen was peripheral blood, collected after pregnancy. These receptors originate from a female donor with multiple sclerosis, enrolled in a pregnancy study.

V is TRBV28 and J is TRBJ1-2, with D uncertain. Germline-derived CDR1 and CDR2 are MDHEN and SYDVKM. CDR3 size: 14 residues. Trimming cost V 2 bases and J 5 bases, with 12 bases left between them. DNA for the CDR3: TGTGCCAGCAGTTTAGCGGGCTTCGGGTATGGCTACACCTTC. It encodes CASSLAGFGYGYTF.

The chain links TRBV27 to TRBJ2-7; tentatively, D is TRBD2 (6 bases). The CDR3 runs 15 residues. Trimming removed 7 bases at V and 2 bases at J, with 18 bases between. Germline assignment: CDR1 MNHEY and CDR2 SMNVEV (reference sequence). In nucleotides, the CDR3 is TGTGCCAGCACCATATGGGGGGACGGGGCCTACGAGCAGTACTTC. The encoded protein is CASTIWGDGAYEQYF.